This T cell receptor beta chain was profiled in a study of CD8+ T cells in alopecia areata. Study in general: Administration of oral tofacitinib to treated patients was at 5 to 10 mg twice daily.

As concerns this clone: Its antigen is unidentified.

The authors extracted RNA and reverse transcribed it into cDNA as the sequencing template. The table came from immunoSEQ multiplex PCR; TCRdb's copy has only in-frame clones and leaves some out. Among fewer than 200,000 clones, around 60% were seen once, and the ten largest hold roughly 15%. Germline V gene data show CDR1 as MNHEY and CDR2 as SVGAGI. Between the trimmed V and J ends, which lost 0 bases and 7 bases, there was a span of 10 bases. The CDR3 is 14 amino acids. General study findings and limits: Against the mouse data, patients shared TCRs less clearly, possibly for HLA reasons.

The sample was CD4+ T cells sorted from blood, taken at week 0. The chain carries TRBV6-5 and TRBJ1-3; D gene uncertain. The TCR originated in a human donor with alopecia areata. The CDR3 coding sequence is TGTGCCAGCAGTTACTCGAGAAGTCGGAACACCATATATTTT. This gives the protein CASSYSRSRNTIYF.